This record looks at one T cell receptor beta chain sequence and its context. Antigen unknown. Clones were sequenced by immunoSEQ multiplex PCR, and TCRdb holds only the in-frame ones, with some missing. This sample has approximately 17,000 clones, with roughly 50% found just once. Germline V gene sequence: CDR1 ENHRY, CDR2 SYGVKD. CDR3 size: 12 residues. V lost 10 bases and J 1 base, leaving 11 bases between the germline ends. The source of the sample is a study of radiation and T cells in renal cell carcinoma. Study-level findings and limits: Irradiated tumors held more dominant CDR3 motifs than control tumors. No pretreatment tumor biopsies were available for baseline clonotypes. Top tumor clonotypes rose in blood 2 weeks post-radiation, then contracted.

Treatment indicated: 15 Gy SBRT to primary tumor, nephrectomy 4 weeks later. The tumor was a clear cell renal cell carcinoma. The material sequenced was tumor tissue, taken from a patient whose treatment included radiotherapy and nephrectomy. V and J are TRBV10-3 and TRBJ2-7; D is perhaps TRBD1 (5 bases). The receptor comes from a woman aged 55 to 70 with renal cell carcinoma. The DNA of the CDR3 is TGTGCCAGCGGCCAGGGATCCTACGAGCAGTACTTC. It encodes CASGQGSYEQYF.